The rows below give T cell receptor beta chains drawn from one sample of a study of blood T cells in healthy people across ages. TCRdb re-called the 5' RACE reads through MiXCR, storing one row per CDR3 protein. The data show some 1,800,000 distinct CDR3 sequences, with 30% to 40% seen just once and 20% to 25% held by the top ten. Sequences were obtained from blood. Source of these receptors: a human donor in good health. The CDR3 runs from the conserved cysteine through the conserved F or W. A D gene is named only where the DNA matches it firmly. The size field is filled for only some rows; it gives once, few, many or a size class.

D | J | size | V | CDR3 | DNA
TRBD2 | TRBJ2-7 | - | TRBV4-2 | CASSLQMGRGASNFYEQYF | TGTGCCAGCAGCCTACAGATGGGGCGGGGGGCCTCCAACTTCTACGAGCAGTACTTC
- | TRBJ1-1 | - | TRBV9 | CASSVLGVATEAFF | TGTGCCAGCAGCGTCCTCGGGGTGGCCACTGAAGCTTTCTTT
- | TRBJ2-1 | many | TRBV7-2 | CASSLVARNEQFF | TGTGCCAGCAGCTTAGTTGCACGGAATGAGCAGTTCTTC
- | TRBJ2-7 | many | TRBV9 | CASSQGTASTYEQYF | TGTGCCAGCAGCCAGGGAACAGCCTCTACCTACGAGCAGTACTTC
TRBD2 | TRBJ2-1 | - | TRBV10-3 | CATQTSGGQNPYNEQFF | TGTGCCACCCAGACTAGCGGGGGGCAAAACCCCTACAATGAGCAGTTCTTC
- | TRBJ2-7 | - | TRBV28 | CASSLYDSEQYF | TGTGCCAGCAGTCTCTATGACTCCGAGCAGTACTTC
TRBD1 | TRBJ2-5 | - | TRBV11-3 | CASGSQGAGETQYF | TGTGCCAGCGGCTCCCAGGGGGCTGGGGAGACCCAGTACTTC
TRBD2 | TRBJ2-4 | few | TRBV20-1 | CSVKGGGGQNIQYF | TGCAGTGTTAAAGGAGGCGGGGGGCAAAACATTCAGTACTTC
- | TRBJ2-7 | - | TRBV4-1 | CVSSQDRRIGSYEQYF | TGCGTCAGCAGCCAAGATAGGAGAATAGGGTCCTACGAGCAGTACTTC
- | TRBJ2-1 | many | TRBV28 | CASSSTLLYNEQFF | TGTGCCAGCAGTTCGACCCTTTTATACAATGAGCAGTTCTTC
TRBD2 | TRBJ2-3 | - | TRBV7-6 | CASSLVPSGGLSTDTQYF | TGTGCCAGCAGCTTAGTTCCTAGCGGGGGCCTCAGCACAGATACGCAGTATTTT
- | TRBJ2-3 | few | TRBV9 | CASSVYEAPDTQYF | TGTGCCAGCAGCGTATATGAGGCCCCCGATACGCAGTATTTT
- | TRBJ2-1 | - | TRBV6-6 | CATTQGSEGQFF | TGTGCCACAACTCAGGGGTCCGAAGGGCAGTTCTTC
TRBD2 | TRBJ2-3 | few | TRBV29-1 | CSVDGLAGPTDTQYF | TGCAGCGTTGACGGACTAGCGGGGCCCACAGATACGCAGTATTTT
- | TRBJ2-3 | - | TRBV7-8 | CASSAQLEPDTQYF | TGTGCCAGCAGCGCCCAACTAGAACCAGATACGCAGTATTTT
- | TRBJ2-7 | few | TRBV28 | CASSFDHGYEQYF | TGTGCCAGCAGTTTCGACCACGGCTACGAGCAGTACTTC
TRBD2 | TRBJ2-1 | - | TRBV20-1 | CSARVIGTSGYNEQFF | TGCAGTGCTAGAGTGATTGGGACTAGCGGATACAATGAGCAGTTCTTC
TRBD2 | TRBJ2-7 | - | TRBV11-2 | CASSLALLGTSVAYEQYF | TGTGCCAGCAGCTTGGCCCTCCTCGGGACTAGCGTCGCCTACGAGCAGTACTTC
- | TRBJ2-3 | few | TRBV9 | CASSATWTESTDTQYF | TGTGCCAGCAGCGCGACTTGGACAGAGAGCACAGATACGCAGTATTTT
- | TRBJ1-1 | once | TRBV10-3 | CAIREGTWTEAFF | TGTGCCATCAGAGAGGGAACGTGGACTGAAGCTTTCTTT
TRBD1 | TRBJ2-1 | - | TRBV28 | CASRSTDRGEEREQFF | TGTGCCAGCAGATCCACAGACAGGGGTGAAGAGCGTGAGCAGTTCTTC
TRBD2 | TRBJ2-5 | few | TRBV4-3 | CASSRLEPGLATETQYF | TGCGCCAGCAGCCGGCTAGAACCGGGACTAGCGACGGAGACCCAGTACTTC
- | TRBJ2-7 | few | TRBV4-3 | CASSQDLKREQYF | TGCGCCAGCAGCCAAGATCTAAAACGCGAGCAGTACTTC
- | TRBJ1-4 | few | TRBV7-9 | CASTSTGNEKLFF | TGTGCCAGCACCTCGACCGGGAATGAAAAACTGTTTTTT
- | TRBJ2-3 | - | TRBV20-1 | CSAVLDDRTDTQYF | TGCAGTGCTGTTCTAGATGACCGCACAGATACGCAGTATTTT
TRBD2 | TRBJ2-7 | - | TRBV7-2 | CASSLSGTTVYEQYF | TGTGCCAGCAGCTTATCCGGGACTACAGTCTACGAGCAGTACTTC
- | TRBJ1-2 | few | TRBV6-2/TRBV6-3 | CASSYIGGANYGYTF | TGTGCCAGCAGTTACATTGGCGGGGCTAACTATGGCTACACCTTC
- | TRBJ1-1 | - | TRBV29-1 | CSAKESRTEAFF | TGCAGCGCCAAGGAGAGTCGGACTGAAGCTTTCTTT
- | TRBJ2-3 | - | TRBV5-1 | CASSEAGMTDTQYF | TGCGCCAGCAGCGAGGCAGGGATGACAGATACGCAGTATTTT
- | TRBJ1-5 | few | TRBV9 | CASSGNNNQPQHF | TGTGCCAGCAGCGGGAATAACAATCAGCCCCAGCATTTT
TRBD2 | TRBJ2-7 | few | TRBV20-1 | CSATRKRGGFEQYF | TGCAGTGCTACCAGGAAGCGGGGGGGCTTCGAGCAGTACTTC
TRBD1 | TRBJ1-4 | - | TRBV12-3/TRBV12-4 | CASSNRGGNEKLFF | TGTGCCAGCAGTAACAGGGGAGGTAACGAAAAACTGTTTTTT
TRBD2 | TRBJ2-1 | - | TRBV7-2 | CASSRPRVAGGREQFF | TGTGCCAGCAGCCGTCCCCGGGTAGCGGGGGGAAGGGAGCAGTTCTTC
- | TRBJ1-4 | - | TRBV27 | CASSLRVGMGDEKLFF | TGTGCCAGCAGTTTAAGGGTAGGGATGGGTGATGAAAAACTGTTTTTT
- | TRBJ2-7 | once | TRBV4-2 | CASSQALPPGDRAYEQYF | TGTGCCAGCAGCCAAGCTTTACCCCCGGGAGACAGGGCCTACGAGCAGTACTTC
- | TRBJ2-7 | once | TRBV4-3 | CASSQAFLQNYEQYF | TGCGCCAGCAGCCAAGCTTTTCTGCAGAACTACGAGCAGTACTTC
TRBD1 | TRBJ2-5 | - | TRBV10-3 | CATQQGAQETQYF | TGTGCCACACAACAGGGGGCCCAAGAGACCCAGTACTTC
- | TRBJ1-2 | once | TRBV4-1 | CASSQDPGFPRPGSYGYTF | TGCGCCAGCAGCCAAGATCCCGGGTTCCCTCGCCCAGGCTCCTATGGCTACACCTTC
- | TRBJ2-5 | - | TRBV12-3/TRBV12-4 | CASSFHRQETQYF | TGTGCCAGCAGTTTCCATCGCCAAGAGACCCAGTACTTC
- | TRBJ1-2 | few | TRBV29-1 | CSAEGGISYGYTF | TGCAGCGCCGAGGGTGGAATCAGCTATGGCTACACCTTC
- | TRBJ1-2 | - | TRBV5-1 | CASTGGSNYGYTF | TGCGCCAGCACGGGCGGATCTAACTATGGCTACACCTTC
- | TRBJ2-1 | - | TRBV10-3 | CATLIQGTRQFF | TGTGCCACCCTTATACAGGGAACCCGGCAGTTCTTC
TRBD2 | TRBJ2-5 | - | TRBV7-9 | CASSLEWDYRETQYF | TGTGCCAGCAGCTTAGAATGGGACTACCGGGAGACCCAGTACTTC
- | TRBJ1-2 | - | TRBV20-1 | CSASQREGSYGYTF | TGCAGTGCTAGCCAGCGGGAAGGAAGCTATGGCTACACCTTC
TRBD1 | TRBJ1-2 | once | TRBV7-6 | CASSPGGQGWGGYTF | TGTGCCAGCAGCCCGGGAGGACAGGGGTGGGGAGGCTACACCTTC
- | TRBJ1-5 | - | TRBV5-8 | CASHRRGYSNQPQHF | TGTGCCAGCCACCGACGCGGCTATAGCAATCAGCCCCAGCATTTT
- | TRBJ1-1 | - | TRBV20-1 | CSTSQGNTEAFF | TGCAGTACTTCCCAGGGGAACACTGAAGCTTTCTTT
- | TRBJ2-7 | - | TRBV12-3/TRBV12-4 | CASRYRNSYEQYF | TGTGCCAGCAGGTATAGAAATTCCTACGAGCAGTACTTC
- | TRBJ1-2 | - | TRBV12-5 | CASGLTVYGYTF | TGTGCTAGTGGTTTGACCGTTTATGGCTACACCTTC
TRBD1 | TRBJ2-7 | few | TRBV20-1 | CSAPTPGQGVHEQYF | TGCAGTGCTCCTACACCGGGACAGGGTGTACACGAGCAGTACTTC
- | TRBJ1-1 | - | TRBV6-1 | CASSDGGGLDTEAFF | TGTGCCAGCAGTGATGGAGGAGGATTGGACACTGAAGCTTTCTTT
- | TRBJ2-1 | few | TRBV20-1 | CSALQGRVYNEQFF | TGCAGTGCTTTACAGGGGAGGGTCTACAATGAGCAGTTCTTC
TRBD1 | TRBJ1-1 | - | TRBV12-3/TRBV12-4 | CASSAWDRDNPFF | TGTGCCAGCAGTGCCTGGGACAGGGATAATCCTTTCTTT